A selection of T cell receptor beta chains follows, all from one sample in a study of blood T cell repertoires in COVID-19. Assay used: immunoSEQ multiplex PCR; TCRdb lists only in-frame clones, some missing. Counted here are under 200,000 clones, approximately 80% occurring once; the ten biggest clones make up around 12%. Sequenced: PBMCs or T cells enriched from blood (not recorded which). These receptors originate from a man aged 50-59 years who had recovered from COVID-19. Both conserved end residues are part of each CDR3. Fields, in order: J gene, D gene, V gene, clone size, CDR3 protein, CDR3 DNA. A D gene is named only where the DNA matches it firmly. Clone size is given for some rows only: seen once, a few or many times, or a class if the clone is expanded.

j_gene: TRBJ1-1
d_gene: TRBD1
v_gene: TRBV19
abundance: .
CDR3aa: CASSIDRGPTEAFF
CDR3nt: TGTGCCAGTAGTATCGACAGGGGGCCAACTGAAGCTTTCTTT

j_gene: TRBJ2-5
d_gene: TRBD1
v_gene: TRBV4-2
abundance: once
CDR3aa: CASSQASQGKETQYF
CDR3nt: TGTGCCAGCAGCCAAGCGTCACAGGGGAAAGAGACCCAGTACTTC

j_gene: TRBJ1-2
d_gene: .
v_gene: TRBV29-1
abundance: .
CDR3aa: CSAVGGANYGYTF
CDR3nt: TGCAGCGCCGTCGGGGGAGCTAACTATGGCTACACCTTC

j_gene: TRBJ1-2
d_gene: .
v_gene: TRBV7-9
abundance: .
CDR3aa: CASSPRDTANYGYTF
CDR3nt: TGTGCCAGCAGCCCCCGGGACACTGCTAACTATGGCTACACCTTC

j_gene: TRBJ2-5
d_gene: .
v_gene: TRBV7-8
abundance: .
CDR3aa: CASSLGSGSSGETQYF
CDR3nt: TGTGCCAGCAGCTTAGGATCAGGAAGCTCGGGGGAGACCCAGTACTTC

j_gene: TRBJ2-7
d_gene: .
v_gene: TRBV6-5
abundance: .
CDR3aa: CASSYSSGPSYEQYF
CDR3nt: TGTGCCAGCAGTTACTCAAGCGGACCGTCCTACGAGCAGTACTTC

j_gene: TRBJ1-2
d_gene: .
v_gene: TRBV7-3
abundance: .
CDR3aa: CASSPTSGTTDGYTF
CDR3nt: TGTGCCAGCAGCCCGACTTCTGGCACCACTGATGGCTACACCTTC

j_gene: TRBJ2-7
d_gene: TRBD1
v_gene: TRBV6-5
abundance: once
CDR3aa: CASSYDRGLYEQYF
CDR3nt: TGTGCCAGCAGTTACGACAGGGGGCTTTACGAGCAGTACTTC

j_gene: TRBJ1-2
d_gene: .
v_gene: TRBV7-2
abundance: once
CDR3aa: CASSLVGGATRPGYTF
CDR3nt: TGTGCCAGCAGCTTAGTGGGGGGGGCTACCCGGCCAGGCTACACCTTC

j_gene: TRBJ2-7
d_gene: .
v_gene: TRBV6-5
abundance: .
CDR3aa: CASSYRDSEQYF
CDR3nt: TGTGCCAGCAGCTACAGGGACTCCGAGCAGTACTTC

j_gene: TRBJ2-2
d_gene: .
v_gene: TRBV5-4
abundance: .
CDR3aa: CASSRGGRNTGELFF
CDR3nt: TGTGCCAGCAGCAGGGGGGGGCGGAACACCGGGGAGCTGTTTTTT

j_gene: TRBJ1-6
d_gene: .
v_gene: TRBV14
abundance: .
CDR3aa: CASSQERGADRSPLHF
CDR3nt: TGTGCCAGCAGCCAAGAACGGGGGGCGGATCGTTCACCCCTCCACTTT

j_gene: TRBJ1-1
d_gene: .
v_gene: TRBV27
abundance: .
CDR3aa: CASSLLGGNTEAFF
CDR3nt: TGTGCCAGCAGTTTATTGGGGGGGAACACTGAAGCTTTCTTT

j_gene: TRBJ1-4
d_gene: TRBD1
v_gene: TRBV4-2
abundance: .
CDR3aa: CASSQDRGGHNEKLFF
CDR3nt: TGTGCCAGCAGCCAGGACAGGGGCGGTCATAATGAAAAACTGTTTTTT

j_gene: TRBJ2-7
d_gene: .
v_gene: TRBV6-5
abundance: few
CDR3aa: CASRTENAYEQYF
CDR3nt: TGTGCCAGCAGGACAGAGAATGCCTACGAGCAGTACTTC

j_gene: TRBJ1-4
d_gene: .
v_gene: TRBV11-2
abundance: .
CDR3aa: CASSLGDREYEKLFF
CDR3nt: TGTGCCAGCAGCTTAGGAGACAGAGAGTATGAAAAACTGTTTTTT

j_gene: TRBJ1-5
d_gene: .
v_gene: TRBV25-1
abundance: .
CDR3aa: CASSEALRGGPQHF
CDR3nt: TGTGCCAGCAGTGAAGCCCTACGCGGGGGGCCCCAGCATTTT

j_gene: TRBJ1-1
d_gene: .
v_gene: TRBV19
abundance: .
CDR3aa: CASRDRDTEAFF
CDR3nt: TGTGCCAGTAGAGATAGAGACACTGAAGCTTTCTTT